This T cell receptor beta chain derives from a study of blood T cell repertoires in COVID-19. Turning to the study itself: From T cells, B-cell-depleted T cells, or PBMCs came the material, which was cDNA or gDNA.

The method was immunoSEQ multiplex PCR; TCRdb's version includes in-frame clones alone and lacks a portion of them. The sample contains under 75,000 clones, 80% to 90% of which appear only once. Germline-derived CDR1 and CDR2 are MNHEY and SMNVEV (reference sequence). Trimming pared 6 bases from V and 7 bases from J, leaving 13 bases between. The CDR3 has 14 amino acids. In this sample, this clone turned up once. The rearrangement joins TRBV27 to TRBJ1-6; D remains unclear. Source material: peripheral blood. The TCR comes from a man aged 45-65 years with acute or convalescent COVID-19. CDR3 DNA sequence: TGTGCCAGCAGAGAGGTGAGGTTGAATTCACCCCTCCACTTT. Translating it yields CASREVRLNSPLHF.